A single sample is the source of the 11 T cell receptor beta chains below, sequenced in a study of blood T cell repertoires in COVID-19. Using immunoSEQ multiplex PCR, the repertoire was profiled, and TCRdb retains in-frame clones only, with some absent. The data show roughly 360,000 clones, approximately 80% seen once. Sequencing used peripheral blood. Source of these receptors: a human donor with acute or convalescent COVID-19. The donor label of this sample is uncertain.

This chain uses TRBV18 with TRBJ2-1, with D possibly TRBD1 on 6 matching bases. Trimming took off 3 bases at V and 0 bases at J, with 9 bases between the two ends. This CDR3 region has 15 residues. Per germline, CDR1 KGHSH and CDR2 LQKENI. The CDR3 spells CASSPDRISYNEQFF. CDR3 nucleotides: TGTGCCAGCTCACCCGACAGGATCTCCTACAATGAGCAGTTCTTC.

The rearrangement joins TRBV4-1 to TRBJ2-3; TRBD2 matches at 9 bases. The junction had 9 bases not matched to a gene; V was cut back by 4 bases and J by 7 bases. The germline gives CDR1 MGHRA, CDR2 YSYEKL. This CDR3 has 15 residues. Here the CDR3 DNA reads TGCGCCAGCAGCCCAGAGCGGGGGGAAGTTTATACGCAGTATTTT. Protein: CASSPERGEVYTQYF.

V usage is TRBV5-4 and J usage is TRBJ1-1, with 9 bases lining up with TRBD1. The CDR3 has 14 amino acids. Germline V gives CDR1 SGHNT, CDR2 YYREEE (reference sequence). V shed 2 bases and J 7 bases; nucleotides not matched to a gene: 6. DNA of the CDR3: TGTGCCAGCAGCTTTACAGGGGGCACACTTGAAGCTTTCTTT. Translated, it gives CASSFTGGTLEAFF.

This rearrangement joins TRBV2 to TRBJ2-7; 13 bases fit TRBD2. CDR3 length: 17 residues. Germline CDR1 SNHLY, CDR2 FYNNEI. Trimming removed 2 bases from V and 2 bases from J; junction bases left unmatched: 6. As DNA, the CDR3 is TGTGCCAGCAGTGAAACAACTAGCGGGAGGGCGGCCTACGAGCAGTACTTC. This codes for CASSETTSGRAAYEQYF. Supplemented by reference TRBV2 and TRBJ2-7, the full variable domain reads EPEVTQTPSHQVTQMGQEVILRCVPISNHLYFYWYRQILGQKVEFLVSFYNNEISEKSEIFDDQFSVERPDGSNFTLKIRSTKLEDSAMYFCASSETTSGRAAYEQYFGPGTRLTVT.

The chain carries TRBV6-4 and TRBJ1-5; D possibly corresponds to TRBD1 (6 bases). The ends were cut back, 3 bases at V and 5 bases at J, with 11 bases in the middle. Germline V CDR1 and CDR2: MRHNA, SNTAGT. CDR3 size: 14 residues. CDR3 sequence: CASSEVGGDQPQHF. As DNA, the CDR3 is TGTGCCAGCAGTGAAGTAGGGGGTGATCAGCCCCAGCATTTT.

V gene TRBV15 combines with J gene TRBJ1-2, with 8 nucleotides matching TRBD1. The germline gives CDR1 LNHNV, CDR2 YYDKDF (reference sequence). CDR3 size: 15 residues. V lost 5 bases, J lost 5 bases, and 10 bases stayed unmatched. CDR3: CATSPGQVLGYGYTF. CDR3 DNA sequence: TGTGCCACCAGCCCGGGACAGGTTTTAGGGTATGGCTACACCTTC.

This sequence joins TRBV5-4 and TRBJ1-1, with TRBD1 matching 8 bases. Germline-derived CDR1 and CDR2 are SGHNT and YYREEE (reference sequence). The CDR3 is made up of 15 amino acids. V gave up 4 bases and J gave up 1 base; unmatched junction bases: 6. The CDR3 region is CASSVTGVGNTEAFF. CDR3 in DNA: TGTGCCAGCAGCGTGACAGGGGTCGGGAACACTGAAGCTTTCTTT.

Details on this clone: Distinct nucleotide sequences in the sample also encode this CDR3. The chain recombines TRBV18 with TRBJ2-5, with a possible D match to TRBD2 (6 bases). CDR3 length: 12 amino acids. V lost 3 bases, J lost 5 bases, and 7 bases lay in between. CDR1 KGHSH and CDR2 LQKENI come from the germline V gene. CDR3 residues: CASSPRGETQYF. CDR3 nucleotides: TGTGCCAGCTCACCCCGGGGGGAGACCCAGTACTTC.

To note about this clone: This sample also contains other DNA sequences that code for the same CDR3. This sequence joins TRBV30 and TRBJ1-5; TRBD1 might be the D (5 bases). The CDR3 has 13 residues. Germline V gives CDR1 GTSNPN, CDR2 SVGIG (reference sequence). V lost 2 bases to trimming and J lost 2 bases, with 7 bases between them. This CDR3 is CAWSLQGNQPQHF. The CDR3 DNA reads TGTGCCTGGAGTCTACAGGGCAATCAGCCCCAGCATTTT.

The chain joins TRBV6-5 to TRBJ1-2; D is perhaps TRBD1 (6 bases). Germline-derived CDR1 and CDR2 are MNHEY and SVGAGI. Trimming pared 4 bases from V and 1 base from J, leaving 10 bases between. This CDR3 contains 14 residues. The CDR3 region has the DNA TGTGCCAGCAGTTTGGACAGCCTTAACTATGGCTACACCTTC. It translates to CASSLDSLNYGYTF.

The V and J genes are TRBV15 and TRBJ2-5; TRBD2 might be the D (5 bases). Germline CDR1 and CDR2: LNHNV and YYDKDF (reference sequence). V was clipped by 0 bases and J by 1 base, with 9 bases between them. This CDR3 has 15 amino acids. CDR3 in amino acids: CATSREGARQETQYF. The CDR3 nucleotides read TGTGCCACCAGCAGAGAGGGAGCGCGCCAAGAGACCCAGTACTTC.